What follows is one TCR beta chain and its context. Assay: immunoSEQ multiplex PCR; the TCRdb copy retains only in-frame clones and omits some. Altogether about 82,000 clones are present, 90% to 95% being singletons, with the ten largest covering approximately 5.2%. This sample stems from a study of T cell responses to AZD1222 COVID-19 vaccine. This CDR3 comprises 16 residues. V was pared by 4 bases and J by 1 base, with 14 bases between. The germline CDR1 and CDR2 sequences are MNHEY and SMNVEV (reference sequence). The sample consisted of peripheral blood, taken on day 0 of AZD1222 vaccination. The chain is built from TRBV27 and TRBJ1-5; tentatively, D is TRBD1 (6 bases). The receptor was isolated from an adult in good health. Here the CDR3 DNA reads TGTGCCAGCAGTTCGTATGGGGGGCCCAGCAATCAGCCCCAGCATTTT. Amino acids: CASSSYGGPSNQPQHF.